A single sample is the source of the 12 T cell receptor beta chains below, sequenced in a study of CD8 T cells in Susac syndrome. Reverse transcription of 0.5 to 1 ug RNA was performed with random hexamers. MiXCR, applied by TCRdb to the immunoSEQ multiplex PCR reads, yields one record per CDR3 protein. In the table there are about 210,000 distinct CDR3 sequences, 95% of which are singletons. The sample was CD4+ T cells from PBMCs. The origin of the receptors is a human donor with multiple sclerosis.

The chain carries TRBV30 and TRBJ2-4, with D maybe TRBD1 (5 bases). The CDR3 is 15 residues long. Germline-derived CDR1 and CDR2 are GTSNPN and SVGIG (reference sequence). The V and J ends lost 3 bases and 0 bases respectively, with 12 bases between them. As DNA, the CDR3 is TGTGCCTGGAGCCGGCCAGGGCCAGCCAAAAACATTCAGTACTTC. As protein: CAWSRPGPAKNIQYF.

The rearrangement links TRBV7-3 to TRBJ2-2, with D tentatively TRBD1 (6 bases). CDR3 size: 17 residues. Trimming left V 6 bases short and J 7 bases short, with 24 bases between. CDR1 SGHTA and CDR2 FQGTGA come from the germline V gene. The CDR3 region is CASSNYRDNLLSGELFF. The DNA of the CDR3 is TGTGCCAGCAGTAATTACAGGGATAATCTCCTAAGCGGGGAGCTGTTTTTT.

The rearrangement joins TRBV6-5 to TRBJ2-7; D is uncertain. The length of the CDR3 is 9 residues. Trimming left V 10 bases short and J 6 bases short, with 7 bases between. Germline loops: CDR1 MNHEY, CDR2 SVGAGI. The CDR3 spells CATRGEQYV. The CDR3 DNA follows: TGTGCCACCCGCGGCGAGCAGTACGTC.

The chain has TRBV5-1 and TRBJ1-2; tentative D call: TRBD1 (5 bases). CDR3 length: 16 residues. Trimming pared 4 bases from V and 4 bases from J, leaving 20 bases between. Looked up from germline, CDR1 is SGHRS and CDR2 is YFSETQ. DNA for the CDR3: TGCGCCAGCAGCCCGGATGCCCCGGGGGTCGGCTATGGCTACACCTTC. Protein sequence: CASSPDAPGVGYGYTF.

The genes are TRBV5-1 and TRBJ2-5; D is possibly TRBD2 (5 bases). Trimming pared 2 bases from V and 1 base from J, leaving 15 bases between. CDR3 length: 16 residues. The germline gives CDR1 SGHRS, CDR2 YFSETQ. CDR3 loop: CASSFYKTGGQETQYF. For the CDR3, the DNA is TGCGCCAGCAGCTTCTACAAGACCGGAGGCCAAGAGACCCAGTACTTC.

The chain uses TRBV28 and TRBJ2-5; D perhaps matches TRBD1 (6 bases). CDR3 size: 14 residues. Trimming cost V 5 bases and J 2 bases, with 12 bases left between them. In germline, CDR1 is MDHEN, CDR2 SYDVKM. The CDR3 region has the DNA TGTGCCAGCAGTCGAAGCCAGGGGCAAGAGACCCAGTACTTC. Its protein is CASSRSQGQETQYF.

The V gene is TRBV12-3 or TRBV12-4, the J gene TRBJ1-2; D is uncertain. V lost 1 base and J lost 8, with 8 bases in between. CDR3 length: 12 amino acids. Here the CDR3 DNA reads TGTGCCAGCAGTTTAGGGTTTTGGGGCTACACCTTC. This translates into CASSLGFWGYTF.

V usage is TRBV3-1 and J usage is TRBJ2-7, with TRBD2 matching 8 bases. The CDR3 covers 16 residues. The germline V gene encodes CDR1 LGHDT and CDR2 YNNKEL (reference sequence). V gave up 1 base and J gave up 3 bases; unmatched junction bases: 8. The CDR3 DNA sequence: TGTGCCAGCAGCCAAGGGGGCGGGGGGCACATCTACGAGCAGTACTTC. Amino acid sequence: CASSQGGGGHIYEQYF.

The chain has TRBV9 and TRBJ2-3; 11 bases align to TRBD2. Germline lookup yields CDR1 SGDLS and CDR2 YYNGEE. The CDR3 runs 14 residues. Trimming removed 4 bases from V and 5 bases from J; junction bases left unmatched: 3. Written as DNA, the CDR3 is TGTGCCAGCAGCACAGGGACTAGCGGAGATACGCAGTATTTT. This codes for CASSTGTSGDTQYF.

The chain links TRBV9 to TRBJ1-2; D possibly corresponds to TRBD1 (6 bases). Germline lookup yields CDR1 SGDLS and CDR2 YYNGEE. Trimming took 0 bases from V and 7 from J, leaving 10 bases between them. This CDR3 has 13 residues. The CDR3 bases are TGTGCCAGCAGCGTAGCACAGGGAAGTGGCTACACCTTC. Translated: CASSVAQGSGYTF. The full variable domain, rest sourced from reference TRBV9 and TRBJ1-2, is DSGVTQTPKHLITATGQRVTLRCSPRSGDLSVYWYQQSLDQGLQFLIQYYNGEERAKGNILERFSAQQFPDLHSELNLSSLELGDSALYFCASSVAQGSGYTFGSGTRLTVV.

This clonotype was picked up one time. The CDR3 DNA follows: TGTGCCTGGAGTGAGCGGGGGAATCAGCCCCAGCATTTT. This encodes CAWSERGNQPQHF. The chain couples TRBV30 to TRBJ1-5; perhaps TRBD1 as D (5 bases). The CDR3 covers 13 residues. Germline CDR1 GTSNPN, CDR2 SVGIG (reference sequence). Trimming removed 1 base at V and 4 bases at J, with 8 bases between.

V and J are TRBV3-1 and TRBJ1-1, with a weak D call TRBD1 (5 bases). The CDR3 sequence is 15 residues long. Germline CDR1 and CDR2: LGHDT and YNNKEL (reference sequence). The ends were cut back, 5 bases at V and 3 bases at J, with 16 bases in the middle. CDR3 sequence reads: CASSWNRDGYTEAFF. In DNA form, the CDR3 reads TGTGCCAGCAGCTGGAACCGGGACGGGTACACTGAAGCTTTCTTT.